This TCR beta chain was recovered during a study of vaccination and CD4 T cells after COVID-19. Details on this clonotype: Its specificity is not known.

At the Johns Hopkins FTIC core, DNA taken from cultured CD4+ T cells was sequenced by way of the Oncomine TCR Beta short-read assay. TCRdb itself ran the PCR reads through MiXCR, one entry per CDR3 protein. Found here are roughly 20,000 distinct CDR3 sequences, 67% of them singletons; the top ten hold under 10%. Treatment of the sample: roughly 10-day PBMC culture with coronavirus spike peptide pools or control peptides (ViraFEST assay). Sequencing was done on a sample of CD4+ T cells from blood, cultured in vitro. The origin of this receptor is a human donor who had recovered from COVID-19.

The CDR3 nucleotides are TGTGCCTGGAGTCCCTCGACAGGGCTGTTGGGTCAGCCCCAGCATTTT. Its protein product is CAWSPSTGLLGQPQHF. The chain joins TRBV30 to TRBJ1-5, with 7 bases aligning to TRBD1. Per germline, CDR1 GTSNPN and CDR2 SVGIG (reference sequence). With V trimmed by 2 bases and J by 6 bases, 13 bases remained unmatched. The CDR3 loop spans 16 amino acids.